This T cell receptor (beta chain) was identified in a study of T cells expressing NK-cell markers. Study-level findings and limits: The dominant NKG2C+ clonotypes represented about 1.0-8% of CD8+ T cells in six donors.

Per germline, CDR1 SGHNT and CDR2 YENEEA. This CDR3 contains 13 residues. TCRdb reprocessed the 5' RACE reads; each CDR3 protein has one entry and no DNA is given. In total, the table holds about 390,000 distinct CDR3 sequences. Worth noting for this clonotype: The antigen remains undetermined.

The chain is built from TRBV11-3 and TRBJ2-1; the D call of TRBD2 rests on TCRdb alone, since no DNA is present to check it. The clonotype comes from a woman aged 45-65 years in good health. Sequences were obtained from blood T cells: a sorted CD56 or NKG2C T cell subset, CD4+ or CD8+ T cells, or bulk PBMC T cells (not recorded which). CDR3: CASSSLVNHEQFF.